Shown below are 17 T cell receptor beta chains from a single sample sequenced in a study of blood T cell repertoires in COVID-19. Some clones are missing from TCRdb's copy, which holds only in-frame ones; the method was immunoSEQ multiplex PCR. This sample yields roughly 280,000 clones, of which around 89% are seen a single time; about 4% belongs to the top ten. Sequencing was carried out using PBMCs or T cells enriched from blood (not recorded which). These receptors came from a woman between 25 and 40 years old with acute COVID-19.

The V and J genes are TRBV28 and TRBJ2-5, with 11 positions matching TRBD2. The CDR3 sequence is 15 residues long. Germline values: CDR1 MDHEN, CDR2 SYDVKM. Trimming took 3 bases from V and 3 from J; bases not matched to a gene: 3. DNA of the CDR3: TGTGCCAGCAGTTTTATGGGACTAGCGGAAGAGACCCAGTACTTC. Amino acids: CASSFMGLAEETQYF.

The rearrangement joins TRBV4-1 to TRBJ2-3, with 12 bases matching TRBD2. The CDR3 has 16 residues. V shed 6 bases, J shed 4 bases, and the junction held 8 bases outside the gene matches. Germline V gene data show CDR1 as MGHRA and CDR2 as YSYEKL. The CDR3 protein is CASSWASGRAADTQYF. Here the CDR3 DNA reads TGCGCCAGCAGTTGGGCTAGCGGGAGGGCCGCAGATACGCAGTATTTT.

The gene calls are TRBV27 and TRBJ2-7; D call uncertain. Looked up from germline, CDR1 is MNHEY and CDR2 is SMNVEV (reference sequence). Trimming took off 3 bases at V and 3 bases at J, with 12 bases between the two ends. The CDR3 covers 14 residues. The CDR3 DNA reads as TGTGCCAGCAGTTTCGTAGCCTCAATCTACGAGCAGTACTTC. It codes for CASSFVASIYEQYF.

This clone was recorded once. The chain combines TRBV28 with TRBJ2-5, with D possibly being TRBD1 (5 bases). Germline-derived CDR1 and CDR2 are MDHEN and SYDVKM. V lost 4 bases to trimming and J lost 12 bases, with 15 bases between them. The length of the CDR3 is 12 residues. The CDR3 spells CASSSSDSRKYF. For the CDR3, the DNA is TGTGCCAGCAGTTCCTCCGACAGCAGAAAGTACTTC.

This chain connects TRBV27 to TRBJ2-2, with a weak D call TRBD2 (6 bases). Germline V lookup: CDR1 MNHEY, CDR2 SMNVEV (reference sequence). CDR3 length equals 14 residues. V lost 6 bases, J lost 7 bases, and 15 bases lay in between. The CDR3 bases are TGTGCCAGCAGCGGGAGTTCAGGGCACGGGGAGCTGTTTTTT. Its protein is CASSGSSGHGELFF.

V is TRBV12-3 or TRBV12-4 and J is TRBJ2-7, with 10 bases that match TRBD2. The CDR3 consists of 13 residues. V shed 7 bases, J shed 5 bases, and the junction held 5 bases outside the gene matches. The CDR3, as DNA: TGTGCCAGCACCAAGGGACTAGCGAACGAGCAGTACTTC. Translated, it gives CASTKGLANEQYF.

CDR3 sequence: CASSLAGAPSYEQYF. The CDR3 coding sequence is TGTGCCAGCAGCTTAGCGGGAGCTCCATCCTACGAGCAGTACTTC. V is TRBV7-2 and J is TRBJ2-7, with D possibly TRBD2 on 5 matching bases. The CDR3 totals 15 residues. Per the germline V gene, CDR1 is SGHTA and CDR2 is FQGNSA. Trimming removed 0 bases from V and 1 base from J, with 10 bases in between. The whole variable domain, filled in from reference TRBV7-2 and TRBJ2-7, reads GAGVSQSPSNKVTEKGKDVELRCDPISGHTALYWYRQSLGQGLEFLIYFQGNSAPDKSGLPSDRFSAERTGGSVSTLTIQRTQQEDSAVYLCASSLAGAPSYEQYFGPGTRLTVT.

This rearrangement joins TRBV27 to TRBJ2-3, with D possibly being TRBD1 (6 bases). Deletions cut 2 bases from V and 2 bases from J, with 11 bases between. In germline, CDR1 is MNHEY, CDR2 SMNVEV (reference sequence). CDR3 size: 15 residues. The CDR3 sequence is CASSLQQGYTDTQYF. CDR3 DNA sequence: TGTGCCAGCAGTTTACAACAGGGTTACACAGATACGCAGTATTTT.

The DNA for the CDR3 is TGTGCCACCCATTCCGGTCCAGGGCGTTACGAGCAGTACTTC. Translating gives CATHSGPGRYEQYF. The chain joins TRBV19 to TRBJ2-7; maybe TRBD1 (5 bases). The CDR3 sequence is 14 residues long. V was pared by 10 bases and J by 4 bases, with 20 bases between. Germline V CDR1 and CDR2: LNHDA, SQIVND (reference sequence).

The rearrangement uses TRBV27 and TRBJ2-1; unclear D gene. Trimming left V 3 bases short and J 7 bases short, with 10 bases between. This CDR3 region has 13 residues. Germline CDR1 and CDR2: MNHEY and SMNVEV (reference sequence). CDR3 residues: CASSLAPNNEQFF. CDR3 bases: TGTGCCAGCAGTTTGGCCCCAAATAATGAGCAGTTCTTC.

The rearrangement joins TRBV7-3 to TRBJ2-1; TRBD2 agrees at 10 bases. CDR1 and CDR2 from the germline V gene are SGHTA and FQGTGA. Trimming removed 1 base from V and 5 bases from J; junction bases left unmatched: 2. The length of the CDR3 is 15 residues. CDR3: CASSLKLAGNNEQFF. DNA of the CDR3: TGTGCCAGCAGCTTAAAACTAGCGGGAAACAATGAGCAGTTCTTC. Looking up the rest from reference TRBV7-3 and TRBJ2-1 gives the full variable domain: GAGVSQTPSNKVTEKGKYVELRCDPISGHTALYWYRQSLGQGPEFLIYFQGTGAADDSGLPNDRFFAVRPEGSVSTLKIQRTERGDSAVYLCASSLKLAGNNEQFFGPGTRLTVL.

The V and J genes are TRBV7-9 and TRBJ1-4, with TRBD1 identical over 8 bases. Trimming removed 5 bases from V and 0 bases from J; junction bases left unmatched: 5. CDR1 is SEHNR, CDR2 FQNEAQ, per germline (reference sequence). The CDR3 length is 16 residues. The CDR3 loop reads CASSMGQAATNEKLFF. The CDR3 DNA reads as TGTGCCAGCAGCATGGGACAGGCCGCAACTAATGAAAAACTGTTTTTT.

The V call is TRBV15, the J call TRBJ2-3, with D possibly matching TRBD2 (5 bases). There are 15 residues in the CDR3. Trimming took 5 bases from V and 6 from J, leaving 18 bases between them. Germline V gene sequence: CDR1 LNHNV, CDR2 YYDKDF (reference sequence). Here the CDR3 DNA reads TGTGCCACCAGCCACCGGGATATAGGTGTCGATACGCAGTATTTT. Its protein product is CATSHRDIGVDTQYF.

The chain couples TRBV11-2 to TRBJ2-7; TRBD2 might be the D (6 bases). The germline V gene has CDR1 SGHAT and CDR2 FQNNGV. The CDR3 sequence is 16 residues long. V shed 1 base and J shed 1 base, with 14 bases lying between them. The CDR3 loop reads CASSLGGPGGSYEQYF. CDR3 DNA sequence: TGTGCCAGCAGCTTAGGGGGACCCGGGGGTTCCTACGAGCAGTACTTC.

This chain connects TRBV7-2 to TRBJ1-1; D gene unclear. This CDR3 is 13 amino acids long. V was clipped by 1 base and J by 2 bases, with 5 bases between them. In germline, CDR1 is SGHTA, CDR2 FQGNSA. The CDR3 here is CASSLVVNTEAFF. CDR3 sequence (DNA): TGTGCCAGCAGCTTAGTCGTTAACACTGAAGCTTTCTTT.

This rearrangement joins TRBV28 to TRBJ2-7, with D perhaps TRBD1 (6 bases). Germline V gives CDR1 MDHEN, CDR2 SYDVKM. The V end was cut by 6 bases, the J end by 5 bases, with 23 bases between. The CDR3 has 16 amino acids. CDR3 DNA: TGTGCCAGCAGGGGGAGATCTTCGCTGGGGGCACACGAGCAGTACTTC. This gives the protein CASRGRSSLGAHEQYF.

This clone was detected once. The chain employs TRBV19 and TRBJ2-1; TRBD2 matches 8 bases. This CDR3 contains 19 residues. Per the germline V gene, CDR1 is LNHDA and CDR2 is SQIVND (reference sequence). Unmatched junction bases numbered 16, after V lost 1 base and J lost 5 bases. DNA of the CDR3: TGTGCCAGTAGTATAGTTGTGCAGGTTTTGGGACTAGTAAACAATGAGCAGTTCTTC. This codes for CASSIVVQVLGLVNNEQFF.